This T cell receptor (beta chain) was sequenced for a study of T cell responses to AZD1222 COVID-19 vaccine. Findings and caveats of the study: At baseline, seropositivity was found in only a handful of AZD1222 recipients.

V was pared by 5 bases and J by 6 bases, with 10 bases between. The CDR3 length is 11 residues. Germline V gene data show CDR1 as DFQATT and CDR2 as SNEGSKA (reference sequence). Libraries were prepared by immunoSEQ multiplex PCR; TCRdb keeps only in-frame clonotypes and omits some of them. In the table there are tens of thousands of clones, 80% to 95% of which are singletons. About this clone: The antigen remains unidentified.

J is TRBJ1-2 and V is TRBV20-1, with D unresolved. This receptor was identified in an adult who received the MenACWY meningococcal vaccine as a control. The specimen was peripheral blood, collected 28 days after the second dose of the MenACWY control vaccine. This CDR3 is CSAFDVDGYTF. CDR3 in DNA: TGCAGTGCTTTTGACGTCGATGGCTACACCTTC.